Sequencing of this TCR beta chain was carried out in a study of blood T cell repertoires in COVID-19. Study at large: COVID-19 samples from acute and convalescent phases originated in the United States, Italy and Spain.

TCRdb keeps only in-frame clones here, not all; method: immunoSEQ multiplex PCR. In the table there are around 450,000 clones, 75% to 90% of which are singletons. With V trimmed by 1 base and J by 6 bases, 3 bases remained unmatched. The V gene's germline CDR1 is LNHNV and CDR2 YYDKDF (reference sequence). The CDR3 consists of 15 residues. Sequencing used PBMCs or T cells enriched from blood (not recorded which). The gene calls are TRBV15 and TRBJ1-6, with 7 bases that match TRBD1. This receptor was taken from a woman under 30 who had recovered from COVID-19. CDR3 loop: CATSRGDSTNSPLHF. CDR3 coding DNA: TGTGCCACCAGCAGAGGGGACAGTACTAATTCACCCCTCCACTTT. The full variable domain, its missing parts supplied by reference TRBV15 and TRBJ1-6, is DAMVIQNPRYQVTQFGKPVTLSCSQTLNHNVMYWYQQKSSQAPKLLFHYYDKDFNNEADTPDNFQSRRPNTSFCFLDIRSPGLGDTAMYLCATSRGDSTNSPLHFGNGTRLTVT.